Below are 24 T cell receptor beta chains sequenced from a single sample in a study of regulatory T cells in long-lasting Graves disease. Arm-PCR of CDR3 regions and iRepertoire HTBI primers were used to build TCR beta libraries. From the multiplex PCR reads, TCRdb called clonotypes with MiXCR, one entry per CDR3 protein. This table holds over 500,000 distinct CDR3 sequences, roughly 16% found once. The time point is: newly diagnosed GD, antithyroid drugs for less than 3 months. Generation of the TCR library employed RNA extracted from PBMCs. The same data also went into a second study, on T cells in Graves' hyperthyroidism and ophthalmopathy.

The specimen comprised peripheral blood mononuclear cells (PBMCs), sampled at new diagnosis, from a patient treated with antithyroid drugs. Receptors originate from a man between 18 and 35 years old with Graves disease.

This clonotype was observed at least ten times. V and J are TRBV7-9 and TRBJ2-7; unclear D gene. This CDR3 has 12 residues. The V gene's germline CDR1 is SEHNR and CDR2 FQNEAQ (reference sequence). V was cut by 3 bases and J by 7 bases, with 10 bases left in between. The CDR3 protein is CASSFRPREQYF. CDR3 DNA sequence: TGTGCCAGCAGCTTTAGACCTCGGGAGCAGTACTTC.

This clonotype has a count of ten or more. This chain connects TRBV10-3 to TRBJ2-1; 8 bases fit TRBD2. Germline V gene data show CDR1 as ENHRY and CDR2 as SYGVKD. V lost 4 bases and J lost 6; bases outside the gene matches: 5. The CDR3 has 14 amino acids. The CDR3 DNA reads as TGTGCCATCAGTGCCACCGGGGGGGTCAATGAGCAGTTCTTC. It translates to CAISATGGVNEQFF.

V is TRBV6-2 or TRBV6-3 and J is TRBJ2-2, with D uncertain. Germline V gene lookup returns CDR1 MNHEY and CDR2 SVGEGT. This CDR3 region has 14 residues. The ends were cut back, 6 bases at V and 2 bases at J, with 10 bases in the middle. The CDR3 DNA reads as TGTGCCAGCAGCGTAGAGGATAACACCGGGGAGCTGTTTTTT. The encoded protein is CASSVEDNTGELFF.

This clonotype was detected ten times or more. The rearrangement links TRBV18 to TRBJ2-7, with 12 bases that match TRBD1. The CDR3 spans 16 residues. CDR1 is KGHSH, CDR2 LQKENI, per germline. Trimming cost V 2 bases and J 7 bases; bases outside gene matches: 9. CDR3: CASSPGTGGALGEQYF. CDR3 nucleotides: TGTGCCAGCTCACCAGGGACAGGGGGCGCCTTGGGTGAGCAGTACTTC. The entire variable domain, with the rest obtained from reference TRBV18 and TRBJ2-7, is as follows: NAGVMQNPRHLVRRRGQEARLRCSPMKGHSHVYWYRQLPEEGLKFMVYLQKENIIDESGMPKERFSAEFPKEGPSILRIQQVVRGDSAAYFCASSPGTGGALGEQYFGPGTRLTVT.

This clonotype came up a few times. V and J are TRBV30 and TRBJ2-5, with TRBD1 matching 9 bases. In germline, CDR1 is GTSNPN, CDR2 SVGIG (reference sequence). The junction had 11 bases not matched to a gene; V was cut back by 4 bases and J by 5 bases. CDR3 length equals 15 residues. CDR3 sequence reads: CAWTDRGNVYETQYF. The CDR3 DNA is TGTGCCTGGACCGACAGGGGGAATGTATATGAGACCCAGTACTTC.

The chain uses TRBV28 and TRBJ2-7; the D gene is possibly TRBD1 (6 bases). The V end lost 6 bases, the J end lost 2 bases, and 11 bases lay between the germline ends. Germline CDR1 is MDHEN and CDR2 is SYDVKM. The CDR3 runs 13 residues. The CDR3 sequence is CASSIRQAYEQYF. Written as DNA, the CDR3 is TGTGCCAGCAGCATCCGACAGGCCTACGAGCAGTACTTC.

A word on this clonotype: Possible read error: a much larger clone is one base away. The CDR3 reads CASSPKEAGGLSNEQFF. CDR3 coding DNA: TGTGCCAGCAGTCCCAAAGAAGCGGGAGGGCTGAGCAATGAGCAGTTCTTC. The chain uses TRBV27 and TRBJ2-1; TRBD2 matches 10 bases. The CDR3 sequence is 17 residues long. Per germline, CDR1 MNHEY and CDR2 SMNVEV (reference sequence). V gave up 5 bases and J gave up 6 bases; unmatched junction bases: 13.

This clonotype was counted many times. V is TRBV20-1 and J is TRBJ2-4; 7 bases line up with TRBD2. Per the germline V gene, CDR1 is DFQATT and CDR2 is SNEGSKA (reference sequence). This CDR3 region has 13 residues. Trimming took 6 bases from V and 1 from J; bases not matched to a gene: 3. CDR3: CSAKTSAKNIQYF. The CDR3 coding sequence is TGCAGTGCCAAGACTAGCGCCAAAAACATTCAGTACTTC.

This clonotype showed up just a few times. The rearrangement links TRBV5-1 to TRBJ2-1; D call uncertain. Per germline, CDR1 SGHRS and CDR2 YFSETQ. The CDR3 covers 12 residues. Trimming took 0 bases from V and 13 from J, leaving 11 bases between them. The CDR3 DNA reads TGCGCCAGCAGCTTGGATGGACGCGGACAGTTCTTC. Amino acids: CASSLDGRGQFF.

The genes are TRBV3-1 and TRBJ2-1; 7 bases fit TRBD1. The germline gives CDR1 LGHDT, CDR2 YNNKEL (reference sequence). V shed 1 base and J 8 bases; nucleotides not matched to a gene: 14. There are 17 residues in the CDR3. The CDR3 DNA sequence: TGTGCCAGCAGCCAAGTATCCTTAAGGGGGCTTTCCGATGAGCAGTTCTTC. Translating gives CASSQVSLRGLSDEQFF.

This clonotype was observed at least ten times. The chain couples TRBV3-1 to TRBJ1-1; D is unresolved. CDR1 LGHDT and CDR2 YNNKEL come from the germline V gene (reference sequence). The CDR3 length is 14 residues. The ends were cut back, 3 bases at V and 1 base at J, with 9 bases in the middle. This CDR3 is CASSQVRSNTEAFF. As DNA, the CDR3 is TGTGCCAGCAGCCAGGTCCGATCGAACACTGAAGCTTTCTTT. Looking up the rest from reference TRBV3-1 and TRBJ1-1 gives the full variable domain: DTAVSQTPKYLVTQMGNDKSIKCEQNLGHDTMYWYKQDSKKFLKIMFSYNNKELIINETVPNRFSPKSPDKAHLNLHINSLELGDSAVYFCASSQVRSNTEAFFGQGTRLTVV.

This clonotype was seen many times. The chain is built from TRBV12-3 or TRBV12-4 and TRBJ2-3, with 12 bases aligning to TRBD2. The trim removed 5 bases at V and 4 bases at J, leaving 7 bases unmatched. The CDR3 runs to 16 residues. CDR3 nucleotide sequence: TGTGCCAGCAGTCCCCCTAGCGGGAGGGCCGCAGATACGCAGTATTTT. This sequence encodes CASSPPSGRAADTQYF.

This clonotype was seen a handful of times. This chain uses TRBV3-1 with TRBJ2-1; 10 nucleotides agree with TRBD2. Germline-derived CDR1 and CDR2 are LGHDT and YNNKEL (reference sequence). The CDR3 runs to 16 residues. With V trimmed by 1 base and J by 6 bases, 6 bases remained unmatched. For the CDR3, the DNA is TGTGCCAGCAGCCAAGGGGGACTAGCGTTAGGCAATGAGCAGTTCTTC. Translating it yields CASSQGGLALGNEQFF.

The chain employs TRBV2 and TRBJ1-5; no clear D. The CDR3 sequence is 13 residues long. Trimming cost V 4 bases and J 6 bases, with 10 bases left between them. Germline V gene lookup returns CDR1 SNHLY and CDR2 FYNNEI. This CDR3 reads CASSGSPGQPQHF. The DNA for the CDR3 is TGTGCCAGCAGTGGGAGCCCCGGTCAGCCCCAGCATTTT.

This clonotype was observed many times. CDR3 nucleotides: TGTGCCAGCAGTTCCCCCGGGACAGACTCCTACGAGCAGTACTTC. This codes for CASSSPGTDSYEQYF. This rearrangement joins TRBV28 to TRBJ2-7; 7 bases are a match to TRBD1. Trimming removed 4 bases from V and 0 bases from J; junction bases left unmatched: 6. Germline CDR1 and CDR2: MDHEN and SYDVKM. This CDR3 has 15 amino acids.

This clonotype was seen many times. The V gene is TRBV3-1, the J gene TRBJ2-7; D is unresolved. The CDR3 runs 12 residues. Germline lookup yields CDR1 LGHDT and CDR2 YNNKEL (reference sequence). V was pared by 3 bases and J by 1 base, with 4 bases between. The CDR3 spells CASSHYSYEQYF. DNA for the CDR3: TGTGCCAGCAGCCATTATTCCTACGAGCAGTACTTC.

This clonotype was detected many times. The V gene is TRBV28, the J gene TRBJ2-5; 8 positions agree with TRBD1. With V trimmed by 9 bases and J by 7 bases, 10 bases remained unmatched. This CDR3 spans 13 amino acids. Germline CDR1 and CDR2: MDHEN and SYDVKM. The CDR3 DNA follows: TGTGCCAGTTGGGACAGGTTACAGGCGACCCAGTACTTC. It translates to CASWDRLQATQYF.

This clonotype was detected many times. In nucleotides, the CDR3 is TGTGCCAGCAGTTTTCAGGGGGCAGGGGAGCAGTACTTC. Translation: CASSFQGAGEQYF. The V and J genes are TRBV28 and TRBJ2-7; 8 bases map to TRBD1. Trimming took 3 bases from V and 7 from J; bases not matched to a gene: 5. Germline CDR1 is MDHEN and CDR2 is SYDVKM. This CDR3 comprises 13 residues.

In its sample, this clonotype was seen many times. The CDR3 sequence: CAWNWRRTGGTEAFF. CDR3 in DNA: TGTGCCTGGAATTGGAGGAGGACAGGGGGCACTGAAGCTTTCTTT. The chain employs TRBV30 and TRBJ1-1; 10 nucleotides agree with TRBD1. CDR3 length: 15 amino acids. V shed 4 bases, J shed 4 bases, and the junction held 9 bases outside the gene matches. CDR1 and CDR2 from the germline V gene are GTSNPN and SVGIG (reference sequence).

Concerning this clonotype: A much larger clone lies one base from this, so it may be a read error. The CDR3, as DNA: TGTGCCAGCAGTGAAGCCCGGACAGGACTGGGTTTTGAGCAGTACTTC. Encoded protein: CASSEARTGLGFEQYF. This sequence joins TRBV6-2 or TRBV6-3 and TRBJ2-7, with 7 nucleotides matching TRBD1. This CDR3 contains 16 residues. CDR1 and CDR2 from the germline V gene are MNHEY and SVGEGT. V shed 5 bases, J shed 7 bases, and the junction held 17 bases outside the gene matches.

This clonotype has only one observation. This chain links TRBV20-1 with TRBJ2-7, with TRBD1 identical over 9 bases. Looked up from germline, CDR1 is DFQATT and CDR2 is SNEGSKA (reference sequence). The CDR3 spans 16 residues. The trim removed 3 bases at V and 4 bases at J, leaving 13 bases unmatched. CDR3 protein: CSARDPGQGEGYEQYF. CDR3 DNA: TGCAGTGCTAGGGATCCGGGACAGGGTGAGGGTTACGAGCAGTACTTC.

This clonotype showed up just a few times. The genes are TRBV20-1 and TRBJ2-6; no definite D call. V gave up 3 bases and J gave up 2 bases, with 17 bases separating them. Germline V CDR1 and CDR2: DFQATT, SNEGSKA (reference sequence). This CDR3 region has 17 residues. This CDR3 reads CSASFSAVSAGANVLTF. The CDR3 bases are TGCAGTGCTAGTTTTTCCGCTGTGAGTGCTGGGGCCAACGTCCTGACTTTC.

The sample holds many counts of this clonotype. V is TRBV7-3 and J is TRBJ2-3, with unresolved D. V was trimmed by 5 bases and J by 5 bases, leaving 11 bases between them. The CDR3 has 13 amino acids. Looked up from germline, CDR1 is SGHTA and CDR2 is FQGTGA. The CDR3 bases are TGTGCCAGCAGCCCCAAAGGGAAAGATACGCAGTATTTT. Translation gives CASSPKGKDTQYF.

This clonotype was counted between two and nine times. The gene calls are TRBV20-1 and TRBJ1-6; 7 nucleotides align to TRBD1. The CDR3 is made up of 17 amino acids. Germline CDR1 reads DFQATT; CDR2 reads SNEGSKA (reference sequence). With V trimmed by 3 bases and J by 9 bases, 17 bases remained unmatched. The CDR3 DNA sequence: TGCAGTGCTAGCAGGGGGGTTGGGGGAGTACTTCGTTCACCCCTCCACTTT. Translating it yields CSASRGVGGVLRSPLHF.